The T cell receptor (beta chain) described here comes from a study of post-analysis software for immune sequencing data. Unique molecular identifiers were present in the TCR beta cDNA libraries. T cells numbering roughly 0.85 to 11 million gave rise to around 460,000 cDNA molecules. TCRdb re-called the PCR reads with MiXCR, one entry per CDR3 protein. Among hundreds of thousands of distinct CDR3 sequences listed, roughly 27% were seen once. This clonotype was detected many times. The antigen is unknown. Study-wide findings and caveats: Normalized Chao1 diversity in multiple sclerosis patients fell significantly below that of controls. When patients were compared with controls, a handful of TRBV segments were more frequent, TRBV5-6, TRBV5-1 and TRBV20-1 among them.

Per the germline V gene, CDR1 is DFQATT and CDR2 is SNEGSKA (reference sequence). CDR3 size: 13 residues. This TCR was sampled from a girl aged 10 to 17 with multiple sclerosis. The chain uses TRBV20-1 and TRBJ2-7, with 7 bases identical to TRBD1. Material for sequencing was blood. The CDR3 here is CRGMGTASYEQYF. The CDR3, as DNA: TGCAGGGGGATGGGGACAGCATCCTACGAGCAGTACTTC.